These 29 T cell receptor beta chains came from one sample sequenced in a study of Tregs in tolerant kidney transplant recipients. Recipients received nonmyeloablative bone marrow transplants from related graft donors, with transient mixed chimerism. TCRdb's table, derived via immunoSEQ multiplex PCR, lists solely in-frame clones and lacks some. The sample has nearly 50,000 clones; about nine tenths are singletons. The material sequenced was CD8+ T cells from blood (PBMCs), taken 12 months after the transplant. These receptors all come from a human patient who received a combined kidney and bone marrow transplant. Some T cells may originate from the graft donor.

V usage is TRBV14 and J usage is TRBJ2-1, with TRBD2 as a possible D gene (6 bases). The V end lost 5 bases, the J end lost 5 bases, and 16 bases lay between the germline ends. CDR3 length equals 15 residues. CDR1 and CDR2 (germline): SGHDN, FVKESK. The CDR3 DNA reads as TGTGCCAGCAGCGTGGTTGTTAGCGGACACAATGAGCAGTTCTTC. As protein: CASSVVVSGHNEQFF.

The chain recombines TRBV2 with TRBJ2-7; 8 bases match TRBD2. V gave up 2 bases and J gave up 3 bases; unmatched junction bases: 3. The V gene's germline CDR1 is SNHLY and CDR2 FYNNEI. The CDR3 is 14 amino acids. In DNA, the CDR3 is TGTGCCAGCAGTGAATTGAGCGGGGGCTACGAGCAGTACTTC. This sequence encodes CASSELSGGYEQYF.

Remarks on this clone: At one end, the junction sequence differs from germline, possibly due to a read error. The same CDR3 is also encoded by other DNA sequences in this sample. The chain carries TRBV9 and TRBJ1-6; D is possibly TRBD1 (6 bases). Germline lookup yields CDR1 SGDLS and CDR2 YYNGEE. The CDR3 sequence is 16 residues long. For the CDR3, the DNA is TGTGCCAGCAGCGCAACCATCGGACAGACTAATTCCCCCCTCCACTTT. Translated: CASSATIGQTNSPLHF.

This clone showed up just once. The J gene is TRBJ2-7, the V gene TRBV13; 8 bases are shared with TRBD2. This CDR3 is 15 amino acids long. From germline, CDR1 is PRHDT and CDR2 FYEKMQ (reference sequence). Unmatched junction bases numbered 8, after V lost 0 bases and J lost 7 bases. CDR3 nucleotide sequence: TGTGCCAGCAGCTTAGGCGGGGGGGCAGCGGGGGAGCAGTACTTC. It yields the protein CASSLGGGAAGEQYF.

The chain is built from TRBV4-1 and TRBJ1-1; no definite D call. From germline, CDR1 is MGHRA and CDR2 YSYEKL. The CDR3 spans 21 residues. Trimming removed 2 bases from V and 2 bases from J, with 30 bases in between. The CDR3 loop reads CASSQPLQGPLSPDYNTEAFF. The CDR3 DNA sequence: TGCGCCAGCAGCCAACCCCTCCAAGGACCCCTTTCACCCGACTATAACACTGAAGCTTTCTTT.

The V call is TRBV27, the J call TRBJ2-3; 7 nucleotides align to TRBD1. This CDR3 comprises 15 residues. V dropped 2 bases and J dropped 5; count of bases not matched to a gene: 7. CDR1 and CDR2 from the germline V gene are MNHEY and SMNVEV (reference sequence). This chain's CDR3 is CASSLVTGVGDTQYF. The CDR3, as DNA: TGTGCCAGCAGTTTAGTCACAGGGGTGGGAGATACGCAGTATTTT.

V is TRBV21-1 and J is TRBJ2-3; TRBD2 was called by the table and not checked on the DNA. TRBV21-1 is shown as a pseudogene. This CDR3 spans 15 amino acids. In DNA, the CDR3 is TGTGCCAGCAGCAAAAGGGGACTACCCCTAAGTACGCAGTATTTT. As protein: CASSKRGLPLSTQYF.

This clone was observed once. CDR3 amino acids: CASSERDRGSNTGELFF. Written as DNA, the CDR3 is TGTGCCAGTTCTGAACGGGACAGGGGCTCGAACACCGGGGAGCTGTTTTTT. The gene calls are TRBV28 and TRBJ2-2, with 10 bases that match TRBD1. The CDR3 contains 17 residues. CDR1 is MDHEN and CDR2 is SYDVKM in the germline V gene. The V and J ends lost 9 bases and 0 bases, in that order; junction bases with no gene match: 10.

This clone has just one count. Other DNA sequences in this specimen translate into the identical CDR3. The chain recombines TRBV27 with TRBJ2-7; D might be TRBD1 (6 bases). Germline CDR1 reads MNHEY; CDR2 reads SMNVEV (reference sequence). The CDR3 sequence is 13 residues long. The V end was cut by 3 bases, the J end by 1 base, with 7 bases between. The CDR3 loop reads CASSLTGSYEQYF. In nucleotides, the CDR3 is TGTGCCAGCAGTTTGACAGGTTCCTACGAGCAGTACTTC.

The rearrangement links TRBV2 to TRBJ1-2, with 7 nucleotides matching TRBD1. This CDR3 comprises 15 residues. The germline V gene has CDR1 SNHLY and CDR2 FYNNEI. Trimming at V came to 4 bases and at J to 7 bases, leaving 12 bases not matched to a gene. CDR3 in DNA: TGTGCCAGCAGTGCTGAAGAGACAGGGTGGTTTGGCTACACCTTC. Translated: CASSAEETGWFGYTF.

The chain combines TRBV27 with TRBJ2-7, with 8 nucleotides matching TRBD2. Germline V gene sequence: CDR1 MNHEY, CDR2 SMNVEV (reference sequence). Trimming at V came to 6 bases and at J to 4 bases, leaving 8 bases not matched to a gene. The CDR3 spans 14 residues. CDR3 amino acids: CASSLAVAGYEQYF. DNA for the CDR3: TGTGCCAGCAGCCTTGCTGTAGCGGGGTACGAGCAGTACTTC.

The rearrangement uses TRBV19 and TRBJ2-7, with 7 bases identical to TRBD1. With 1 base clipped from V and 6 bases from J, the junction kept 9 bases outside the gene matches. CDR3 length: 15 residues. CDR1 LNHDA and CDR2 SQIVND come from the germline V gene (reference sequence). The CDR3 loop reads CASSIVVGGSSEQYF. The CDR3 DNA sequence: TGTGCCAGTAGTATAGTGGTAGGGGGCTCTAGCGAGCAGTACTTC.

This clone was detected once. The V and J genes are TRBV4-1 and TRBJ2-7; the match to TRBD1 covers 11 bases. CDR1 and CDR2 (germline): MGHRA, YSYEKL. This CDR3 has 15 residues. V was clipped by 3 bases and J by 7 bases; unmatched bases: 8. DNA for the CDR3: TGCGCCAGCAGCCACCCGGGACAGGGGGTTAGTGAGCAGTACTTC. Amino acid sequence: CASSHPGQGVSEQYF.

In this sample, this clone turned up a few times. The chain recombines TRBV9 with TRBJ2-1; a possible D gene is TRBD1 (5 bases). V lost 2 bases and J lost 0, with 9 bases in between. The CDR3 spans 15 residues. The V gene's germline CDR1 is SGDLS and CDR2 YYNGEE. The CDR3 DNA follows: TGTGCCAGCAGCGTCAGGGAATCCTCCTACAATGAGCAGTTCTTC. This gives the protein CASSVRESSYNEQFF. Based on the CDR3 plus reference TRBV9 and TRBJ2-1, the full variable domain is DSGVTQTPKHLITATGQRVTLRCSPRSGDLSVYWYQQSLDQGLQFLIQYYNGEERAKGNILERFSAQQFPDLHSELNLSSLELGDSALYFCASSVRESSYNEQFFGPGTRLTVL.

The chain carries TRBV6-4 and TRBJ2-1, with 13 nucleotides matching TRBD2. The CDR3 contains 15 residues. The V and J ends lost 4 bases and 5 bases, in that order; junction bases with no gene match: 2. Per germline, CDR1 MRHNA and CDR2 SNTAGT. The CDR3 sequence is CASSAGTSGDNEQFF. CDR3 coding DNA: TGTGCCAGCAGTGCCGGGACTAGCGGGGACAATGAGCAGTTCTTC.

This chain links TRBV9 with TRBJ2-3; TRBD2 is a possible D gene (6 bases). CDR1 is SGDLS and CDR2 is YYNGEE in the germline V gene. There are 12 residues in the CDR3. V lost 3 bases and J 5 bases, leaving 7 bases between the germline ends. The DNA for the CDR3 is TGTGCCAGCAGCGGGGGGGAAGATACGCAGTATTTT. It translates to CASSGGEDTQYF.

This clone came up a few times. The rearrangement uses TRBV27 and TRBJ2-5, with D tentatively TRBD1 (5 bases). CDR1 and CDR2 from the germline V gene are MNHEY and SMNVEV (reference sequence). V was cut by 4 bases and J by 2 bases, with 14 bases left in between. CDR3 length: 15 amino acids. CDR3 nucleotide sequence: TGTGCCAGCAGTTCACAGGACGTAGGTCAAGAGACCCAGTACTTC. Its translation is CASSSQDVGQETQYF.

The rearrangement uses TRBV10-3 and TRBJ2-5; D is possibly TRBD1 (6 bases). Germline loops: CDR1 ENHRY, CDR2 SYGVKD. This CDR3 is built from 17 residues. Trimming took 2 bases from V and 0 from J, leaving 16 bases between them. The CDR3 DNA reads as TGTGCCATCAGTGAGAAGGGGTCAGGGGATCACCAAGAGACCCAGTACTTC. Residues: CAISEKGSGDHQETQYF.

V gene TRBV7-8 combines with J gene TRBJ1-5; D is ambiguous. CDR3 length equals 16 residues. The ends were cut back, 1 base at V and 0 bases at J, with 10 bases in the middle. Germline V lookup: CDR1 SGHVS, CDR2 FQNEAQ. CDR3: CASSLGAVYSNQPQHF. The CDR3 region has the DNA TGTGCCAGCAGCTTAGGGGCAGTATATAGCAATCAGCCCCAGCATTTT.

The chain couples TRBV4-1 to TRBJ2-7; 7 positions agree with TRBD2. This CDR3 has 14 residues. With V trimmed by 5 bases and J by 0 bases, 4 bases remained unmatched. CDR1 is MGHRA and CDR2 is YSYEKL in the germline V gene. CDR3 in DNA: TGCGCCAGCAGCACCCGGGACTACTCCTACGAGCAGTACTTC. Translated, it gives CASSTRDYSYEQYF.

As concerns this clone: One junction end disagrees with the germline gene, perhaps due to a read error. Other DNA sequences within the sample encode an identical CDR3. V is TRBV27 and J is TRBJ1-6; tentatively, D is TRBD1 (5 bases). This CDR3 region has 20 residues. Germline V gene data show CDR1 as MNHEY and CDR2 as SMNVEV (reference sequence). The CDR3 sequence is CASSTPLGGARSSYNSPLHF. The DNA for the CDR3 is TGTGCCAGCAGTACCCCTCTCGGTGGGGCCCGGAGCTCCTATAATTCCCCCCTCCACTTT.

The chain employs TRBV12-5 and TRBJ1-5; the D gene is possibly TRBD1 (5 bases). Germline V gene sequence: CDR1 LGHNT, CDR2 FRNRAP. This CDR3 has 17 amino acids. V was cut by 0 bases and J by 6 bases, with 18 bases left in between. CDR3 DNA: TGTGCTAGTGGTTTGGTAAGTCTAACAGGATCGGCTCAGCCCCAGCATTTT. It encodes CASGLVSLTGSAQPQHF.

The chain carries TRBV5-8 and TRBJ1-1; TRBD1 matches 10 bases. Germline V gene data show CDR1 as SGHTS and CDR2 as YDEGEE. With V trimmed by 1 base and J by 0 bases, 9 bases remained unmatched. The CDR3 is 18 residues long. The CDR3 region has the DNA TGTGCCAGCAGCTTGAGAGGGACAGGGGTGACCATGAACACTGAAGCTTTCTTT. Translation: CASSLRGTGVTMNTEAFF.

The rearrangement uses TRBV21-1 and TRBJ2-4; TRBD2 is the table's D call and was not checked against the DNA. TRBV21-1 is termed a pseudogene. The CDR3 loop spans 17 amino acids. The CDR3 DNA reads as TGTGCCAGCAGCAACAGCAGCGGGGCCTTAGCCAAAAACATTCAGTACTTC. This gives the protein CASSNSSGALAKNIQYF.

V gene TRBV11-2 combines with J gene TRBJ2-7; TRBD2 matches at 7 bases. The CDR3 sequence is 12 residues long. Germline V CDR1 and CDR2: SGHAT, FQNNGV. V was pared by 4 bases and J by 4 bases, with 1 base of the junction left unmatched. The CDR3: CASSSGGYEQYF. The CDR3 region has the DNA TGTGCCAGCAGCTCGGGGGGATACGAGCAGTACTTC. The complete variable domain, with remaining parts taken from reference TRBV11-2 and TRBJ2-7, reads EAGVAQSPRYKIIEKRQSVAFWCNPISGHATLYWYQQILGQGPKLLIQFQNNGVVDDSQLPKDRFSAERLKGVDSTLKIQPAKLEDSAVYLCASSSGGYEQYFGPGTRLTVT.

The rearrangement joins TRBV6-5 to TRBJ2-5; D not certain. Deletions cut 2 bases from V and 1 base from J, with 5 bases between. This CDR3 comprises 13 residues. Germline assignment: CDR1 MNHEY and CDR2 SVGAGI. CDR3: CASSYGSQETQYF. Here the CDR3 DNA reads TGTGCCAGCAGTTACGGCAGCCAAGAGACCCAGTACTTC.

The chain joins TRBV5-1 to TRBJ2-2; the match to TRBD2 covers 8 bases. The J segment lost 6 bases and the V segment lost 1 base, leaving 11 bases of the junction unmatched. The CDR3 loop spans 17 amino acids. In germline, CDR1 is SGHRS, CDR2 YFSETQ. CDR3 sequence (DNA): TGCGCCAGCAGCTTGCTAGCGGGCCGGGCGAGATCCGGGGAGCTGTTTTTT. Amino acid sequence: CASSLLAGRARSGELFF.

This clone came up once. The rearrangement joins TRBV6-4 to TRBJ1-6; the D is unclear. The CDR3 is made up of 15 amino acids. Germline V gene sequence: CDR1 MRHNA, CDR2 SNTAGT. The V end lost 0 bases, the J end lost 7 bases, and 10 bases lay between the germline ends. The chain's CDR3 is CASSDSVAGNSPLHF. The CDR3 DNA is TGTGCCAGCAGTGACTCGGTGGCGGGGAATTCACCCCTCCACTTT.

This clone appeared a few times. The gene calls are TRBV7-9 and TRBJ2-1; 11 bases line up with TRBD2. The V and J ends lost 9 bases and 4 bases, in that order; junction bases with no gene match: 14. Looked up from germline, CDR1 is SEHNR and CDR2 is FQNEAQ (reference sequence). This CDR3 contains 17 residues. The CDR3 loop reads CASRDSGGAEGYNEQFF. CDR3 DNA: TGTGCCAGTAGGGATAGCGGGGGGGCCGAAGGGTACAATGAGCAGTTCTTC.